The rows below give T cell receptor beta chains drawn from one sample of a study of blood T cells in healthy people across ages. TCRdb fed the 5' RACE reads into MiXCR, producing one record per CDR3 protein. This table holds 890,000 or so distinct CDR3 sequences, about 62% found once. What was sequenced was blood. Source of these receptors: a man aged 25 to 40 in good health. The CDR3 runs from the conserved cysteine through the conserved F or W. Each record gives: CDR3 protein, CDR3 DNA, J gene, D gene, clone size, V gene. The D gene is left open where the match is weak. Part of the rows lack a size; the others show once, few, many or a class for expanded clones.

CAIRMGTGSSEQYF	TGTGCCATCAGGATGGGGACAGGGTCCAGCGAGCAGTACTTC	TRBJ2-7	TRBD1	many	TRBV10-3
CASSLSLGIHNSPLHF	TGTGCCAGCAGTTTATCGTTGGGAATCCATAATTCACCCCTCCACTTT	TRBJ1-6	NA	NA	TRBV27
CASSEQGGRDTQYF	TGTGCCAGCAGTGAACAGGGGGGGAGGGATACGCAGTATTTT	TRBJ2-3	NA	once	TRBV2
CASSQDREVNEQFF	TGTGCCAGCAGCCAAGATCGCGAGGTGAATGAGCAGTTCTTC	TRBJ2-1	NA	NA	TRBV4-2
CSAGDINQPQHF	TGCAGCGCTGGGGACATCAATCAGCCCCAGCATTTT	TRBJ1-5	NA	NA	TRBV29-1
CASSGTSHEQFF	TGTGCCAGCAGTGGGACTAGTCATGAGCAGTTCTTC	TRBJ2-1	TRBD2	NA	TRBV7-3
CASSPSAAGPYQETQYF	TGTGCCAGCAGCCCCTCGGCGGCAGGGCCCTATCAAGAGACCCAGTACTTC	TRBJ2-5	NA	NA	TRBV7-3
CASGLAGGPEQYF	TGTGCCAGCGGACTAGCGGGGGGACCGGAGCAGTACTTC	TRBJ2-7	TRBD2	NA	TRBV3-1
CSVVASGGDEQFF	TGCAGCGTTGTGGCTAGCGGGGGAGATGAGCAGTTCTTC	TRBJ2-1	TRBD2	NA	TRBV29-1
CAAQALSYEQYF	TGTGCCGCACAGGCGCTCTCCTACGAGCAGTACTTC	TRBJ2-7	NA	NA	TRBV6-2/TRBV6-3
CASSMDRGREQYF	TGTGCCAGCAGCATGGACAGGGGGCGCGAGCAGTACTTC	TRBJ2-7	NA	few	TRBV21-1
CASRADRSGQPQHF	TGTGCCAGCAGGGCCGACAGATCAGGGCAGCCCCAGCATTTT	TRBJ1-5	NA	few	TRBV2
CASSGDRGRMNEQFF	TGTGCCAGCAGCGGAGACAGGGGGCGCATGAATGAGCAGTTCTTC	TRBJ2-1	TRBD1	NA	TRBV9
CSVVTYSSYEQYF	TGCAGCGTTGTGACTTACAGTTCCTACGAGCAGTACTTC	TRBJ2-7	NA	NA	TRBV29-1
CASSEPHRSYEQYF	TGTGCCAGCAGTGAACCACATCGCTCCTACGAGCAGTACTTC	TRBJ2-7	NA	NA	TRBV6-1
CASRTIAGGHTEAFF	TGTGCCAGCAGAACAATAGCAGGGGGGCACACTGAAGCTTTCTTT	TRBJ1-1	TRBD1	NA	TRBV7-2
CATSDLRGRYGEQFF	TGTGCCACCAGTGATTTGAGAGGTCGTTATGGTGAGCAGTTCTTC	TRBJ2-1	NA	NA	TRBV24-1
CASSLDWGHTGELFF	TGTGCCAGCAGCTTAGATTGGGGGCACACCGGGGAGCTGTTTTTT	TRBJ2-2	NA	few	TRBV11-1
CATSRALRSDHRKTQYF	TGTGCCACCAGCAGAGCTCTGAGGTCGGATCACCGGAAAACCCAGTACTTC	TRBJ2-5	NA	NA	TRBV15
CASTDSDKNIQYF	TGTGCCAGCACGGACAGCGACAAAAACATTCAGTACTTC	TRBJ2-4	NA	few	TRBV6-1
CASRTMANEQYF	TGCGCCAGCAGGACCATGGCGAACGAGCAGTACTTC	TRBJ2-7	NA	NA	TRBV5-1
CASSLAPASGGEDTQYF	TGTGCCAGCAGCTTAGCCCCAGCCAGCGGGGGGGAAGATACGCAGTATTTT	TRBJ2-3	TRBD2	NA	TRBV7-3
CASSVVGAADTQYF	TGTGCCAGCAGCGTAGTGGGGGCGGCAGATACGCAGTATTTT	TRBJ2-3	NA	many	TRBV9
CASSQERSGARFQYF	TGCGCCAGCAGCCAAGAAAGGTCAGGGGCGAGATTCCAGTACTTC	TRBJ2-4	NA	NA	TRBV4-3
CASSYGGINIQYF	TGTGCCAGCAGTTATGGGGGGATAAACATTCAGTACTTC	TRBJ2-4	NA	NA	TRBV6-2/TRBV6-3
CSARTGGNSPLHF	TGCAGTGCTAGGACAGGGGGTAATTCACCCCTCCACTTT	TRBJ1-6	TRBD1	NA	TRBV20-1